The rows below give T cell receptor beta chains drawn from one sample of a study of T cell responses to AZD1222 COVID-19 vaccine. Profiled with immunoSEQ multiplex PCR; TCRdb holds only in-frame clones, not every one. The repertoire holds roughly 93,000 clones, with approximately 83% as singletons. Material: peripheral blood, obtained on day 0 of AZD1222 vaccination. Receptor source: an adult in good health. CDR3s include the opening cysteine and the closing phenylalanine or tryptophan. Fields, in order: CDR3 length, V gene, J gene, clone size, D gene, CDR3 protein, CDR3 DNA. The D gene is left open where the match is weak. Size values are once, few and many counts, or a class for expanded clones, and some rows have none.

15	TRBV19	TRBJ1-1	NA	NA	CASSTTIGPSTEAFF	TGTGCCAGTAGTACGACAATCGGGCCCAGCACTGAAGCTTTCTTT
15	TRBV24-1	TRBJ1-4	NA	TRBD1	CATSEPGQGNEKLFF	TGTGCCACCAGTGAACCGGGACAGGGTAATGAAAAACTGTTTTTT
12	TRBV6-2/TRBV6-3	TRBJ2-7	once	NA	CASSTTPYEQYF	TGTGCCAGCAGTACCACCCCCTACGAGCAGTACTTC
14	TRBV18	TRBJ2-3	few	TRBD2	CASSPRREADTQYF	TGTGCCAGCTCACCACGCCGGGAGGCAGATACGCAGTATTTT
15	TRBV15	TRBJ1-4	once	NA	CATTPSTGSNEKLFF	TGTGCCACCACGCCTTCCACAGGGTCTAATGAAAAACTGTTTTTT
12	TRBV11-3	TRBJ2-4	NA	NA	CASSLSKQVQYF	TGTGCCAGCAGCTTATCAAAACAGGTTCAGTACTTC
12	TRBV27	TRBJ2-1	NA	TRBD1	CASSRQRDREFF	TGTGCCAGCAGTCGTCAAAGGGACAGGGAGTTCTTC
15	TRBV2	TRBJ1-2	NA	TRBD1	CASSESIGTAYGYTF	TGTGCCAGCAGTGAAAGTATCGGGACAGCCTATGGCTACACCTTC
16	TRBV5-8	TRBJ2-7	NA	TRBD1	CASSLGTGGISYEQYF	TGTGCCAGCAGCTTGGGAACAGGGGGGATCTCCTACGAGCAGTACTTC
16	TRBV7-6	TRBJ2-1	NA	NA	CASSLDQALPYNEQFF	TGTGCCAGCAGCTTAGATCAGGCGCTACCCTACAATGAGCAGTTCTTC
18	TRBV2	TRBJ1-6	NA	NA	CASSGGPSMSSYNSPLHF	TGTGCCAGCAGTGGGGGACCATCGATGAGCTCCTATAATTCACCCCTCCACTTT
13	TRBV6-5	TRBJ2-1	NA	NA	CASRAGSYNEQFF	TGTGCCAGCAGAGCTGGATCCTACAATGAGCAGTTCTTC
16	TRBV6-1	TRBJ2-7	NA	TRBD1	CASSDKIGTGAREQYF	TGTGCCAGCAGTGATAAGATCGGGACAGGGGCACGGGAGCAGTACTTC
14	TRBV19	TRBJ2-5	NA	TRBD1	CASSTGQGMETQYF	TGTGCCAGTAGTACCGGACAGGGGATGGAGACCCAGTACTTC
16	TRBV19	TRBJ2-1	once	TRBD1	CASSMDGDSTYNEQFF	TGTGCCAGTAGTATGGACGGGGACAGCACCTACAATGAGCAGTTCTTC
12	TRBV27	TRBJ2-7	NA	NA	CASSTALGGQYF	TGTGCCAGCAGTACGGCCCTGGGAGGGCAGTACTTC
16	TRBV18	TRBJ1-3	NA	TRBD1	CASSPLLGQNGNTIYF	TGTGCCAGCTCACCACTACTGGGACAGAATGGAAACACCATATATTTT
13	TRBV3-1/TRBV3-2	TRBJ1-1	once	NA	CASSQGGNTEAFF	TGTGCCAGCAGCCAGGGCGGGAACACTGAAGCTTTCTTT
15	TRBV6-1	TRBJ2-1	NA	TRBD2	CASSEEWEGYNEQFF	TGTGCCAGCAGTGAAGAGTGGGAGGGCTACAATGAGCAGTTCTTC
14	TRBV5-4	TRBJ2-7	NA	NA	CASSLASRGYEQYF	TGTGCCAGCAGCTTGGCTTCCAGGGGCTACGAGCAGTACTTC
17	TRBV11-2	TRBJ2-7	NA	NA	CASSLEGGDRGAYEQYF	TGTGCCAGCAGCTTAGAGGGGGGGGACAGAGGGGCCTACGAGCAGTACTTC
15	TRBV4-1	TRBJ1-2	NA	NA	CASSQEGSSPAGYTF	TGCGCCAGCAGCCAAGAGGGTAGTTCCCCGGCTGGCTACACCTTC
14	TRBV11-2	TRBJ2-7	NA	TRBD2	CASSSSGRVYEQYF	TGTGCCAGCAGTTCTAGCGGGAGGGTGTACGAGCAGTACTTC
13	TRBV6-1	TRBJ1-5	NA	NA	CASSEIGGGSRHF	TGTGCCAGCAGTGAAATTGGGGGGGGGAGTCGGCATTTT
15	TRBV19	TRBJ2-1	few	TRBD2	CASSIVLAGVTEQFF	TGTGCCAGTAGTATAGTACTAGCGGGAGTGACTGAGCAGTTCTTC
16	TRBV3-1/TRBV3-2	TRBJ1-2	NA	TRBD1	CASSRSQTGANYGYTF	TGTGCCAGCAGCCGCTCCCAGACAGGGGCTAACTATGGCTACACCTTC
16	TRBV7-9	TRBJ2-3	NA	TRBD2	CASSSLREGLTDTQYF	TGTGCCAGCTCCTCCTTGAGGGAGGGCCTCACAGATACGCAGTATTTT
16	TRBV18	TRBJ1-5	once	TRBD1	CASSPPGQGRNQPQHF	TGTGCCAGCTCACCACCCGGACAGGGGCGTAATCAGCCCCAGCATTTT
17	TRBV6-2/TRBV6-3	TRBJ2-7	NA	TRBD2	CASSPWLGRTSSYEQYF	TGTGCCAGCAGTCCGTGGTTGGGAAGGACTAGCTCCTACGAGCAGTACTTC
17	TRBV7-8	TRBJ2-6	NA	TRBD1	CAGHRDRGLRGANVLTF	TGTGCCGGACACCGGGACAGGGGGCTAAGAGGGGCCAACGTCCTGACTTTC
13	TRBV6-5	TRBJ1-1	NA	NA	CASRNAGDTEAFF	TGTGCCAGCAGGAACGCGGGGGACACTGAAGCTTTCTTT
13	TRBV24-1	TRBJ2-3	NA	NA	CAIGGESTDTQYF	TGTGCGATCGGGGGTGAGTCGACAGATACGCAGTATTTT